The present T cell receptor (beta chain) was sequenced within a study of long-term antiretroviral therapy in people with HIV (dated by TCRdb to between 2022 and 2023). With respect to the entire study: The earliest samples were collected roughly a decade before the 2015 WHO recommendation for immediate ART, at a time when ART was usually postponed until CD4 counts fell. A retrospective serial study tested whether ART initiation and durable HIV suppression were associated with changes in peripheral blood TRB repertoire composition and diversity. A total of over 150 cryopreserved PBMC samples came from 25 to 35 adults with confirmed HIV infection and were collected serially over a mean of approximately 6 years (range 1-12). About 35% of the 30 participants with HIV were female. No cross-contamination during QIAcube processing turned up in test extractions that ran a monoclonal T-cell line alongside 33 polyclonal samples.

The research as a whole found: The repertoire was dominated across all time points by expanded TRB clones identified before ART initiation, although this dominance was seen to fluctuate and to decrease in many PLHIV after ART. Starting ART was linked to a significant rise in TRB diversity, yet even after long-term ART the diversity remained significantly lower than in transplant donor controls. The samples span the years 2004 to 2017, and the ART regimens used at that time may not be as effective as current regimens. No data were available on ART adherence, viral resistance or therapy changes, limiting inferences about post-ART repertoire changes. Because PBMC availability was limited, only the TCR beta chain was sequenced, with no alpha chain pairing. Because pre-ART samples had limited cell numbers, unsorted PBMC were profiled rather than sorted CD4+ and CD8+ T cells. Narrower CDR3 length ranges were observed in HIV repertoires than in controls, and an antigen-experienced repertoire with only a slight naive shift after ART was suggested by the network structure.

Comments on this clone: There is no known antigen for this receptor. It has no much larger one-base neighbor in the sample; base qualities were not kept.

The immunoSEQ hsTCRB v3.0 assay was used at survey level resolution to sequence the TRB variable region. A depth of roughly 35,000-55,000 T-cell genomes per sample was targeted for TRB sequencing. TRB libraries were pooled and sequenced on an Illumina MiSeq using a v3 150-cycle kit. The original methods were these. Analysis of repertoires was carried out in R inside a reproducible Nextflow workflow spanning QC, data transformation and analysis. LymphoSeq2, an R package for AIRR-Seq data exploration, was used to implement custom analyses. After excluding several samples that yielded fewer than 5000 total TRB sequences, under 200 HIV repertoires remained for analysis. Of the 188 retained HIV repertoires, about 60 were collected before and under 150 after ART initiation. Each repertoire was downsampled to 5000 TRB nucleotide sequences, and summary statistics were averaged across 100 downsampling iterations. TRB sequences were retained for analysis only if CDR3 regions of at least seven amino acids were present. Diversity was assessed using a clonality score derived from Shannon entropy and using the Gini coefficient. In the repertoire networks, any two of the top 5000 CDR3 amino acid sequences were connected whenever the two sequences differed by an edit distance of one. Antigen specificity groups and MHC restriction were predicted for TRB CDR3 amino acid sequences with GLIPH2. Known CMV, EBV, HIV or tissue antigen associations were flagged by matching CDR3 amino acid sequences against VDJdb and McPAS-TCR. Pre-ART, post-ART and control groups were compared with Wilcoxon signed-rank tests and Holm-Bonferroni correction. This is the immuneACCESS table as TCRdb keeps it, with only in-frame sequences that have V and J called. A part of the clones is gone; compared with another copy, unresolved V genes explain less than half, and the rest is unexplained. The V and J calls and clone size come from that table; D and trimming were worked out from the DNA. The sample table shows tens of thousands of clones, and approximately 80% are seen once. The ten largest clonotypes hold approximately 19% of the sample.

Inclusion was restricted to participants for whom at least one PBMC sample before ART initiation and at least two post-ART samples were available. Every participant with HIV received treatment in the United States of America. Before DNA extraction, cryopreserved samples of about 1-10 million PBMC were thawed and washed. At the time of the earliest PBMC sample, participants with HIV were aged between about 20 and 54 years. PBMC samples from each participant spanned 1-4 timepoints before ART initiation and 2-8 timepoints after ART initiation, with a median of 7 samples. For every participant, serial HIV viral load, CD4+ T-cell count, ART history and demographic data were obtained. Genomic DNA was extracted from unsorted PBMC with a Qiagen kit on a QIAcube, processed in batches of 12 samples. The sequence derives from a man in his late teens or twenties with HIV. The input for sequencing was unsorted PBMCs, taken 0.1 years before starting antiretroviral therapy.

CDR3 loop: CASSWTLAGEGNEQFF. The nucleotide sequence is TGTGCCAGCAGCTGGACTCTAGCGGGAGAAGGTAATGAGCAGTTCTTC. The rearranged segments are TRBV7-2 and TRBJ2-1; TRBD2 fits 10 bases in the junction. The CDR3 holds 16 amino acids from the cysteine to the phenylalanine. Only CDR3 DNA remains: 48 bases, in frame from the first base. The germline V gene yields SGHTA for CDR1 and FQGNSA for CDR2. V ends up 4 bases short and J 7 bases short, with an unmatched junction base count of 10.